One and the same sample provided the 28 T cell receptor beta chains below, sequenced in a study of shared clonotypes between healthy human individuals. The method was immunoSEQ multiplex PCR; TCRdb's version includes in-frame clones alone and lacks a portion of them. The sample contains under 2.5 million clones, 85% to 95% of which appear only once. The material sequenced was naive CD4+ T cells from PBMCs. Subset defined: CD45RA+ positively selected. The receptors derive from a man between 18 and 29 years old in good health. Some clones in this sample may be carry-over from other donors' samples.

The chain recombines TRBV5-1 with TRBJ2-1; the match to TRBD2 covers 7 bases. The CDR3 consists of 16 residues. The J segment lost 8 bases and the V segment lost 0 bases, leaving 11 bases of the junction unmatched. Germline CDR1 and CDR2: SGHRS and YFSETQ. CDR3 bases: TGCGCCAGCAGCTTGGAGCGGGGAGGAGGTTGGGATGAGCAGTTCTTC. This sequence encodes CASSLERGGGWDEQFF.

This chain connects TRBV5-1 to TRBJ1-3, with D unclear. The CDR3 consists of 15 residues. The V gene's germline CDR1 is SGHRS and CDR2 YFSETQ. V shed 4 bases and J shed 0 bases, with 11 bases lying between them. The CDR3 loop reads CASSPPVNSGNTIYF. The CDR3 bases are TGCGCCAGCAGCCCTCCCGTCAACTCTGGAAACACCATATATTTT.

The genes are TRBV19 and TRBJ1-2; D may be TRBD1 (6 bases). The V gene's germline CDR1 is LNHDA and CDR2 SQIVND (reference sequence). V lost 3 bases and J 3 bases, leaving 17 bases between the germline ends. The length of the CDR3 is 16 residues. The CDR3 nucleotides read TGTGCCAGTAGTATCACCGCGGGGACAAGATACTATGGCTACACCTTC. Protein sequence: CASSITAGTRYYGYTF.

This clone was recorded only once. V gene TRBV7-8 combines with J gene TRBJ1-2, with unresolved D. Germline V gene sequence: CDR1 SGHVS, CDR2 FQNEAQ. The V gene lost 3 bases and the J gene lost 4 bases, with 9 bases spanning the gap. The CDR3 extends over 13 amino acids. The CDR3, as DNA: TGTGCCAGCAGCTTTAAGACGGTCTATGGCTACACCTTC. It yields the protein CASSFKTVYGYTF.

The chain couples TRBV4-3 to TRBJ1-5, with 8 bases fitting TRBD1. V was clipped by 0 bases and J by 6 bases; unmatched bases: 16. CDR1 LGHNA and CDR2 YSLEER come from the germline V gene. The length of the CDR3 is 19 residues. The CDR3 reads CASSQESPATGVLPQPQHF. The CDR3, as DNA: TGCGCCAGCAGCCAAGAATCCCCCGCGACAGGGGTCCTCCCTCAGCCCCAGCATTTT.

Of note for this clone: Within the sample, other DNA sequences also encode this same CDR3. For the CDR3, the DNA is TGTGCCAGCAGTTCACAGGGAAGTCACACTGAAGCTTTCTTT. It specifies CASSSQGSHTEAFF. The chain combines TRBV28 with TRBJ1-1; maybe TRBD1 (6 bases). Trimming pared 4 bases from V and 3 bases from J, leaving 12 bases between. This CDR3 is 14 amino acids long. Germline loops: CDR1 MDHEN, CDR2 SYDVKM.

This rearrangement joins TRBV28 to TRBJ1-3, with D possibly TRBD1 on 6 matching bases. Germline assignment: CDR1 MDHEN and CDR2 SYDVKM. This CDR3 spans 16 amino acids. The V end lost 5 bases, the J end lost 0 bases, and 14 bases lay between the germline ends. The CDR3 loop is CASSDRLLYSGNTIYF. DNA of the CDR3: TGTGCCAGCAGTGACAGGCTCCTATACTCTGGAAACACCATATATTTT.

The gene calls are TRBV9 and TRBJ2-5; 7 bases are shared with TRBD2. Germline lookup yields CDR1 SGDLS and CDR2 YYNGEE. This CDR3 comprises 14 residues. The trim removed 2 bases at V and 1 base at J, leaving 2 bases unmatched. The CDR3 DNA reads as TGTGCCAGCAGCGTGAGCGGGATCCAAGAGACCCAGTACTTC. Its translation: CASSVSGIQETQYF.

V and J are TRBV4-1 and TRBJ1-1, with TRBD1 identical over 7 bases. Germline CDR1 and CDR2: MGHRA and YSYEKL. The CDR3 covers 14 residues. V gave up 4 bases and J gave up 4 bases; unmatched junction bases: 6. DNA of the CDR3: TGCGCCAGCAGCCCCAGGGGGGGTCTCACTGAAGCTTTCTTT. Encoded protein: CASSPRGGLTEAFF.

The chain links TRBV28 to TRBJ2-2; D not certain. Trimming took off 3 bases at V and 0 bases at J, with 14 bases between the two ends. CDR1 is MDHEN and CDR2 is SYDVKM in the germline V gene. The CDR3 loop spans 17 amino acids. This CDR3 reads CASSLLRRTANTGELFF. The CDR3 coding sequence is TGTGCCAGCAGTTTGCTGCGGAGAACTGCGAACACCGGGGAGCTGTTTTTT. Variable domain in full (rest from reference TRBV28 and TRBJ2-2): DVKVTQSSRYLVKRTGEKVFLECVQDMDHENMFWYRQDPGLGLRLIYFSYDVKMKEKGDIPEGYSVSREKKERFSLILESASTNQTSMYLCASSLLRRTANTGELFFGEGSRLTVL.

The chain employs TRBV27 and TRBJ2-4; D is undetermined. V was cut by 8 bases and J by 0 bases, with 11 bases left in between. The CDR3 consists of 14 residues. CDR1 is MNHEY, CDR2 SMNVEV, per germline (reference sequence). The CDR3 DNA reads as TGTGCCAGCTGGGTCGGCTTAGCCAAAAACATTCAGTACTTC. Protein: CASWVGLAKNIQYF.

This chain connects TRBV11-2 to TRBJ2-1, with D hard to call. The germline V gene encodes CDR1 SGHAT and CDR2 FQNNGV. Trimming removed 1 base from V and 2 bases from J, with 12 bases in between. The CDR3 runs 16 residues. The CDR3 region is CASSLGSSRAYNEQFF. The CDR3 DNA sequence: TGTGCCAGCAGCTTAGGTAGTAGTAGGGCCTACAATGAGCAGTTCTTC. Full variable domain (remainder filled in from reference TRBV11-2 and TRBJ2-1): EAGVAQSPRYKIIEKRQSVAFWCNPISGHATLYWYQQILGQGPKLLIQFQNNGVVDDSQLPKDRFSAERLKGVDSTLKIQPAKLEDSAVYLCASSLGSSRAYNEQFFGPGTRLTVL.

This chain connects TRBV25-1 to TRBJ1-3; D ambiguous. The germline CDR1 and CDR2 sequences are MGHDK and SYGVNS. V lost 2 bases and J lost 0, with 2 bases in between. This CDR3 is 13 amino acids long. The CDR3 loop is CASSEPSGNTIYF. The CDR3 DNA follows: TGTGCCAGCAGTGAACCCTCTGGAAACACCATATATTTT.

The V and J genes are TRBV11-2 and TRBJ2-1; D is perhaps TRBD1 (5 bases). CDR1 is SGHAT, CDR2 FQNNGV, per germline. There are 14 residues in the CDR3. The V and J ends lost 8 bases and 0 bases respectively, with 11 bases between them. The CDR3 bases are TGTGCCAGCTGTGATAGGGGCTCCTACAATGAGCAGTTCTTC. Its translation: CASCDRGSYNEQFF.

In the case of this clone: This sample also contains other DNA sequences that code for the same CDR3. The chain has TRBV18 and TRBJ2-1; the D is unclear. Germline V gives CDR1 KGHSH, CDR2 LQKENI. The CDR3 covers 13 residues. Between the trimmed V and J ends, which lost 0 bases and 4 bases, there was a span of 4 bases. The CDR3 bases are TGTGCCAGCTCACCACCGAGTTACAATGAGCAGTTCTTC. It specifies CASSPPSYNEQFF.

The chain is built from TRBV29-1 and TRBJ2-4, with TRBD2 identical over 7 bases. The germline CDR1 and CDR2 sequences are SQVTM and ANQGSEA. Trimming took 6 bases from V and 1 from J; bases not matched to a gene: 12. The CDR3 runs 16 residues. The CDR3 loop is CSVAGVGSGAKNIQYF. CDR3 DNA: TGCAGCGTCGCGGGGGTAGGGTCAGGGGCCAAAAACATTCAGTACTTC.

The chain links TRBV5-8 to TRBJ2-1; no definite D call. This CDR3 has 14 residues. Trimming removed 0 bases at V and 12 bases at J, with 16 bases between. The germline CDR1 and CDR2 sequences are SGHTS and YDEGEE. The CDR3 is CASSLDWRQARQFF. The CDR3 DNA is TGTGCCAGCAGCTTGGATTGGCGGCAGGCTAGGCAGTTCTTC.

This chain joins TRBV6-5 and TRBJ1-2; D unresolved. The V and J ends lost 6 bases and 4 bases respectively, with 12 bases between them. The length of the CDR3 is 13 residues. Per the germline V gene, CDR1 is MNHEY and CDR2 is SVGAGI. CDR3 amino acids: CASRAGASYGYTF. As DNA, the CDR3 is TGTGCCAGCAGGGCAGGAGCGTCCTATGGCTACACCTTC.

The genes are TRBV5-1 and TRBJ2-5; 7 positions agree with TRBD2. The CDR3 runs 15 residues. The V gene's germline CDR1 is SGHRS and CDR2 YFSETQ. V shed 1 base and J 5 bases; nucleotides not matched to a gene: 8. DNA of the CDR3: TGCGCCAGCAGCTTGCCGTCGGGAGGTAGGGAGACCCAGTACTTC. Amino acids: CASSLPSGGRETQYF.

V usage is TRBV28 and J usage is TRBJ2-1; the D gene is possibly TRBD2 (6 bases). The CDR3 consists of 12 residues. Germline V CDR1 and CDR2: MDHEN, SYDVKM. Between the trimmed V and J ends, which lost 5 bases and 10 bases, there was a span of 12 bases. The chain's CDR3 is CASSRTSREQFF. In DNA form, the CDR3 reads TGTGCCAGCAGTCGCACTAGCAGGGAGCAGTTCTTC.

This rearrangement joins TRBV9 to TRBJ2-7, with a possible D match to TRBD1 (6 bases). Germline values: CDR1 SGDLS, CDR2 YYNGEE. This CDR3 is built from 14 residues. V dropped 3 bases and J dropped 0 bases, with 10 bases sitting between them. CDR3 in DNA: TGTGCCAGCAGCGGAGGACAGCCCTCCTACGAGCAGTACTTC. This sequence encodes CASSGGQPSYEQYF.

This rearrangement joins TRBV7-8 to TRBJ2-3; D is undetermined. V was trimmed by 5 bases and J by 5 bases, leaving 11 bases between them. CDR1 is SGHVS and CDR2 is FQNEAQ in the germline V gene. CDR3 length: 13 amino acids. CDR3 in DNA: TGTGCCAGCAGCCGAAAACATGGAGATACGCAGTATTTT. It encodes CASSRKHGDTQYF.

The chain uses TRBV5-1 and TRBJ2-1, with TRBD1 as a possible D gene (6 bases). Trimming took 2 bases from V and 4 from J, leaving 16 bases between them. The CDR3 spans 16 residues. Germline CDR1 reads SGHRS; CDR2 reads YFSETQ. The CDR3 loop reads CASSFNAGAPYNEQFF. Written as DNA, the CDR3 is TGCGCCAGCAGCTTCAATGCAGGGGCTCCTTACAATGAGCAGTTCTTC.

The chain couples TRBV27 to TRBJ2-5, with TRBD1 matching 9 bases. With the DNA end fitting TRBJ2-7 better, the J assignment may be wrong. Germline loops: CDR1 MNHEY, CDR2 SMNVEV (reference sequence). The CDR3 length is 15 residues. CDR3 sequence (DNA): TGTGCCAGCAGTGCCACAGGGGGCGGCTCCTACGAGCAGTACTTC. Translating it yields CASSATGGGSYEQYF.

The CDR3 loop is CASSLGGAHANEKLFF. CDR3 bases: TGTGCCAGCAGCTTAGGAGGGGCGCATGCTAATGAAAAACTGTTTTTT. This chain joins TRBV7-2 and TRBJ1-4, with a weak D call TRBD1 (5 bases). Trimming took 1 base from V and 3 from J, leaving 12 bases between them. Germline assignment: CDR1 SGHTA and CDR2 FQGNSA. The CDR3 runs 16 residues.

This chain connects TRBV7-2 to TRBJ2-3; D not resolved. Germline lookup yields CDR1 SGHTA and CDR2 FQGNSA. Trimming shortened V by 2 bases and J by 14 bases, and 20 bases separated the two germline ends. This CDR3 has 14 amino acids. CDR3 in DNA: TGTGCCAGCAGCTTAATACCTCGGGCCACTCGTTGGTATTTT. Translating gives CASSLIPRATRWYF.

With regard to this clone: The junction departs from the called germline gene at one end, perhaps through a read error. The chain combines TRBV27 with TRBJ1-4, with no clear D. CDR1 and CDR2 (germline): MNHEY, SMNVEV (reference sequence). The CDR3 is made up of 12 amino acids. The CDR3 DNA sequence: TGTGCCGGCAGTTTATGGGGTGAAAAACTGTTTTTT. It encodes CAGSLWGEKLFF.

In DNA, the CDR3 is TGTGCCAGCAGCTTAGCGCCGACTAGCGGGAGGCTCTACAATGAGCAGTTCTTC. This encodes CASSLAPTSGRLYNEQFF. The genes are TRBV7-6 and TRBJ2-1; 13 bases are shared with TRBD2. The CDR3 is made up of 18 amino acids. CDR1 is SGHVS, CDR2 FNYEAQ, per germline. The trim removed 0 bases at V and 3 bases at J, leaving 5 bases unmatched.